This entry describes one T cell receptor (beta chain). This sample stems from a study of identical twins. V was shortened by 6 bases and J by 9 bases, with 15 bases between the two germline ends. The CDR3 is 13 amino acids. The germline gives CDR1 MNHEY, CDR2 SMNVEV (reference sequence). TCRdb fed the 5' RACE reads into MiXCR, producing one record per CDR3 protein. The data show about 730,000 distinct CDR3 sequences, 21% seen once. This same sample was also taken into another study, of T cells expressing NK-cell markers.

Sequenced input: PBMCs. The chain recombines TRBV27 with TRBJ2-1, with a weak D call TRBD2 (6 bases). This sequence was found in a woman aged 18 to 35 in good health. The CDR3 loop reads CASSVGLFGEQFF. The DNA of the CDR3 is TGTGCCAGCAGCGTGGGACTTTTCGGTGAGCAGTTCTTC.